These 31 T cell receptor beta chains originate from one sample sequenced in a study of identical twins. MiXCR was run by TCRdb on the 5' RACE reads, yielding one entry per CDR3 protein. Of hundreds of thousands of distinct CDR3 sequences in the sample, approximately 18% were seen once. The data also belong to a second study, concerning T cells expressing NK-cell markers.

Sequencing used PBMCs. These receptors originate from a woman between 18 and 30 years old in good health.

The V call is TRBV20-1, the J call TRBJ2-3; the match to TRBD2 covers 8 bases. The V segment lost 3 bases and the J segment 5 bases; nucleotides outside the gene matches: 4. CDR3 length equals 13 residues. From germline, CDR1 is DFQATT and CDR2 SNEGSKA (reference sequence). The DNA for the CDR3 is TGCAGTGCTAGGGCGGGAGGCGGAGATACGCAGTATTTT. This gives the protein CSARAGGGDTQYF.

This clonotype was counted between two and nine times. The chain carries TRBV10-2 and TRBJ2-1; TRBD2 matches 11 bases. With V trimmed by 5 bases and J by 4 bases, 7 bases remained unmatched. The CDR3 runs 16 residues. CDR1 and CDR2 from the germline V gene are WSHSY and SAAADI. CDR3 protein: CASSLRGLADYNEQFF. CDR3 DNA: TGCGCCAGCAGTCTACGGGGACTAGCGGATTACAATGAGCAGTTCTTC.

The sample holds many counts of this clonotype. The V and J genes are TRBV5-6 and TRBJ2-2; D is possibly TRBD2 (6 bases). Germline lookup yields CDR1 SGHDT and CDR2 YYEEEE. Trimming took off 4 bases at V and 1 base at J, with 11 bases between the two ends. CDR3 size: 15 residues. CDR3 DNA: TGTGCCAGCAGCCCCTCTAGCGTGAACACCGGGGAGCTGTTTTTT. Its protein is CASSPSSVNTGELFF. The whole variable domain, filled in from reference TRBV5-6 and TRBJ2-2, reads DAGVTQSPTHLIKTRGQQVTLRCSPKSGHDTVSWYQQALGQGPQFIFQYYEEEERQRGNFPDRFSGHQFPNYSSELNVNALLLGDSALYLCASSPSSVNTGELFFGEGSRLTVL.

The chain couples TRBV3-1 to TRBJ2-2, with a tentative D call TRBD1 (5 bases). Germline assignment: CDR1 LGHDT and CDR2 YNNKEL (reference sequence). This CDR3 has 15 amino acids. V dropped 0 bases and J dropped 4 bases, with 9 bases sitting between them. The CDR3 sequence: CASSQEKTATGELFF. In nucleotides, the CDR3 is TGTGCCAGCAGCCAAGAGAAGACAGCCACCGGGGAGCTGTTTTTT.

J is TRBJ2-7 and V is TRBV5-1; no reliable D call. The germline V gene encodes CDR1 SGHRS and CDR2 YFSETQ. V shed 2 bases and J shed 4 bases, with 10 bases lying between them. The CDR3 length is 13 residues. CDR3 residues: CASSFRVGYEQYF. The CDR3 DNA follows: TGCGCCAGCAGCTTTCGGGTAGGTTACGAGCAGTACTTC.

This clonotype was found many times. The CDR3 DNA sequence: TGCGCCAGCAGGGGCGAAAAACTGTTTTTT. It is translated as CASRGEKLFF. The rearrangement joins TRBV5-1 to TRBJ1-4; D gene ambiguous. The CDR3 has 10 residues. Germline CDR1 SGHRS, CDR2 YFSETQ. Trimming left V 5 bases short and J 8 bases short, with 4 bases between.

This clonotype was picked up many times. V is TRBV5-1 and J is TRBJ2-1, with D perhaps TRBD1 (5 bases). V was trimmed by 4 bases and J by 1 base, leaving 12 bases between them. This CDR3 is built from 15 residues. Germline lookup yields CDR1 SGHRS and CDR2 YFSETQ. The CDR3 protein is CASSQGHLSYNEQFF. CDR3 DNA sequence: TGCGCCAGCAGCCAAGGACATCTTTCCTACAATGAGCAGTTCTTC.

There are many counts of this clonotype. The chain combines TRBV12-3 or TRBV12-4 with TRBJ1-2, with 7 nucleotides matching TRBD1. The CDR3 contains 13 residues. V gave up 3 bases and J gave up 4 bases; unmatched junction bases: 2. The CDR3 region has the DNA TGTGCCAGCAGTTTGGGACAGAGCTATGGCTACACCTTC. Translating it yields CASSLGQSYGYTF.

The chain links TRBV7-6 to TRBJ2-5, with 10 nucleotides matching TRBD1. The CDR3 spans 15 residues. V trimming: 5 bases; J trimming: 5 bases; junction bases outside the gene matches: 8. CDR1 and CDR2 from the germline V gene are SGHVS and FNYEAQ. This CDR3 reads CASSARQGAGETQYF. DNA for the CDR3: TGTGCCAGCAGCGCACGACAGGGGGCGGGGGAGACCCAGTACTTC.

The rearrangement links TRBV10-3 to TRBJ2-1; D perhaps matches TRBD2 (6 bases). The CDR3 consists of 14 residues. Trimming shortened V by 7 bases and J by 9 bases, and 19 bases separated the two germline ends. Germline assignment: CDR1 ENHRY and CDR2 SYGVKD. In nucleotides, the CDR3 is TGTGCCATCAAACTCCGGACTACCAAGGGTGAGCAGTTCTTC. Translation: CAIKLRTTKGEQFF.

The chain recombines TRBV30 with TRBJ1-1, with D hard to call. The V gene's germline CDR1 is GTSNPN and CDR2 SVGIG (reference sequence). With 1 base removed from V and 6 bases from J, the gap between germline ends came to 6 bases. The CDR3 is 11 amino acids. DNA for the CDR3: TGTGCCTGGAGTGAGTTTCCTGAAGCTTTCTTT. Translation: CAWSEFPEAFF.

The rearrangement joins TRBV7-9 to TRBJ1-2; tentative D call: TRBD1 (5 bases). Germline values: CDR1 SEHNR, CDR2 FQNEAQ (reference sequence). This CDR3 region has 12 residues. Trimming left V 5 bases short and J 7 bases short, with 11 bases between. DNA of the CDR3: TGTGCCAGCAGCCGGGGGATGGGTGGCTACACCTTC. It specifies CASSRGMGGYTF. The variable domain in full, with the rest retrieved from reference TRBV7-9 and TRBJ1-2, is DTGVSQNPRHKITKRGQNVTFRCDPISEHNRLYWYRQTLGQGPEFLTYFQNEAQLEKSRLLSDRFSAERPKGSFSTLEIQRTEQGDSAMYLCASSRGMGGYTFGSGTRLTVV.

This clonotype was recorded a few times. The gene calls are TRBV20-1 and TRBJ2-2, with D possibly being TRBD1 (6 bases). Germline-derived CDR1 and CDR2 are DFQATT and SNEGSKA (reference sequence). This CDR3 is 14 amino acids long. Here the CDR3 reads CSAQGPSNTGELFF. Here the CDR3 DNA reads TGCAGCGCTCAGGGGCCCTCGAACACCGGGGAGCTGTTTTTT.

This clonotype was counted many times. The V gene is TRBV12-3 or TRBV12-4, the J gene TRBJ2-1; 9 nucleotides line up with TRBD2. The V and J ends lost 5 bases and 8 bases, in that order; junction bases with no gene match: 7. The CDR3 spans 14 residues. The CDR3 DNA follows: TGTGCCAGCAGTCCCGGGACTAGCTCAGATGAGCAGTTCTTC. This sequence encodes CASSPGTSSDEQFF.

V and J are TRBV20-1 and TRBJ2-5; 7 bases are a match to TRBD2. The germline CDR1 and CDR2 sequences are DFQATT and SNEGSKA (reference sequence). V was pared by 7 bases and J by 6 bases, with 8 bases of the junction left unmatched. The CDR3 has 12 residues. This CDR3 reads CSGKRDAKTQYF. The DNA of the CDR3 is TGCAGTGGTAAGCGGGATGCGAAGACCCAGTACTTC.

V and J are TRBV20-1 and TRBJ2-3, with 10 bases that match TRBD2. Germline CDR1 and CDR2: DFQATT and SNEGSKA (reference sequence). The CDR3 consists of 14 residues. V gave up 5 bases and J gave up 5 bases; unmatched junction bases: 7. The DNA of the CDR3 is TGCAGTGCTTTCCTAGCGGGAGTAATAGATACGCAGTATTTT. Protein sequence: CSAFLAGVIDTQYF.

This clonotype was observed a few times. The V gene is TRBV3-1, the J gene TRBJ2-1, with TRBD2 matching over 8 bases. With V trimmed by 3 bases and J by 8 bases, 3 bases remained unmatched. This CDR3 contains 13 residues. Looked up from germline, CDR1 is LGHDT and CDR2 is YNNKEL (reference sequence). CDR3 nucleotides: TGTGCCAGCAGCCACGGGGGGGGAGATGAGCAGTTCTTC. Its protein is CASSHGGGDEQFF.

The chain couples TRBV7-2 to TRBJ2-1; D ambiguous. Germline lookup yields CDR1 SGHTA and CDR2 FQGNSA. The CDR3 spans 15 residues. The germline V and J ends were trimmed by 5 bases and 0 bases, with 11 bases remaining between them. The CDR3 protein is CASSLQLLSYNEQFF. The DNA of the CDR3 is TGTGCCAGCAGCCTTCAGCTTCTCTCCTACAATGAGCAGTTCTTC.

This chain uses TRBV5-1 with TRBJ2-7; D perhaps matches TRBD2 (6 bases). CDR1 and CDR2 from the germline V gene are SGHRS and YFSETQ. V gave up 4 bases and J gave up 4 bases, with 18 bases separating them. The CDR3 is 15 residues long. The CDR3 reads CASSHSPGLGYEQYF. CDR3 DNA: TGCGCCAGCAGCCACTCTCCGGGACTGGGATACGAGCAGTACTTC. Full variable domain (missing parts from reference TRBV5-1 and TRBJ2-7): KAGVTQTPRYLIKTRGQQVTLSCSPISGHRSVSWYQQTPGQGLQFLFEYFSETQRNKGNFPGRFSGRQFSNSRSEMNVSTLELGDSALYLCASSHSPGLGYEQYFGPGTRLTVT.

V and J are TRBV3-1 and TRBJ2-2; D is unresolved. With 5 bases removed from V and 6 bases from J, the gap between germline ends came to 10 bases. Germline assignment: CDR1 LGHDT and CDR2 YNNKEL (reference sequence). The CDR3 length is 13 residues. The CDR3: CASSEPAPGELFF. The CDR3 region has the DNA TGTGCCAGCAGCGAGCCCGCTCCCGGGGAGCTGTTTTTT.

The chain joins TRBV6-1 to TRBJ2-2; D call uncertain. Germline loops: CDR1 MNHNS, CDR2 SASEGT. This CDR3 has 14 amino acids. Deletions cut 6 bases from V and 0 bases from J, with 8 bases between. CDR3 loop: CASRRKANTGELFF. The CDR3 nucleotides are TGTGCCAGCAGGAGGAAAGCGAACACCGGGGAGCTGTTTTTT.

V usage is TRBV7-2 and J usage is TRBJ2-3; D is perhaps TRBD2 (6 bases). CDR3 size: 15 residues. Trimming pared 6 bases from V and 0 bases from J, leaving 13 bases between. Per the germline V gene, CDR1 is SGHTA and CDR2 is FQGNSA. CDR3 nucleotide sequence: TGTGCCAGCAGATTATACGGGGGAAGCACAGATACGCAGTATTTT. Amino acids: CASRLYGGSTDTQYF.

This clonotype was counted only a few times. The gene calls are TRBV24-1 and TRBJ1-1; D unclear. The germline V gene encodes CDR1 KGHDR and CDR2 SFDVKD. V was cut by 4 bases and J by 2 bases, with 7 bases left in between. This CDR3 is 13 amino acids long. CDR3 in amino acids: CATSDHRNTEAFF. CDR3 nucleotide sequence: TGTGCCACCAGTGACCACCGAAACACTGAAGCTTTCTTT.

The rearrangement links TRBV9 to TRBJ2-2; the D call may be TRBD1 or TRBD2 (5 bases each). Germline CDR1 SGDLS, CDR2 YYNGEE. Trimming took off 4 bases at V and 5 bases at J, with 24 bases between the two ends. The CDR3 runs to 18 residues. The CDR3 reads CASSSPGTKGLDTGELFF. The DNA of the CDR3 is TGTGCCAGCAGCTCACCCGGGACCAAAGGGCTGGATACCGGGGAGCTGTTTTTT. The full variable domain, in which reference TRBV9 and TRBJ2-2 provide the parts outside the CDR3, is DSGVTQTPKHLITATGQRVTLRCSPRSGDLSVYWYQQSLDQGLQFLIQYYNGEERAKGNILERFSAQQFPDLHSELNLSSLELGDSALYFCASSSPGTKGLDTGELFFGEGSRLTVL.

The genes are TRBV20-1 and TRBJ2-1; the D gene is possibly TRBD2 (6 bases). Germline CDR1 reads DFQATT; CDR2 reads SNEGSKA (reference sequence). The CDR3 sequence is 15 residues long. V lost 0 bases to trimming and J lost 8 bases, with 17 bases between them. CDR3 coding DNA: TGCAGTGCTAGAGAGGCAGCGGGCCTCGGGGATGAGCAGTTCTTC. Translated, it gives CSAREAAGLGDEQFF.

This chain links TRBV20-1 with TRBJ2-5, with 9 bases fitting TRBD2. The germline V gene has CDR1 DFQATT and CDR2 SNEGSKA (reference sequence). With 6 bases clipped from V and 8 bases from J, the junction kept 7 bases outside the gene matches. The CDR3 runs 12 residues. CDR3 residues: CSAFAGGITQYF. The CDR3 nucleotides are TGCAGTGCCTTTGCGGGGGGGATTACCCAGTACTTC.

This clonotype was detected a few times. The rearrangement joins TRBV4-3 to TRBJ2-1, with a tentative D call TRBD2 (5 bases). The CDR3 is 14 residues long. V gave up 0 bases and J gave up 10 bases, with 13 bases separating them. Germline V gives CDR1 LGHNA, CDR2 YSLEER. In nucleotides, the CDR3 is TGCGCCAGCAGCCAAGATAGTTCCCCGGGAGAGCAGTTCTTC. As protein: CASSQDSSPGEQFF.

The chain links TRBV2 to TRBJ2-1, with TRBD2 as a possible D gene (5 bases). The CDR3 contains 13 residues. V lost 4 bases and J lost 9, with 13 bases in between. Germline V CDR1 and CDR2: SNHLY, FYNNEI. The CDR3 nucleotides are TGTGCCAGCAGTGGGACTGGGTGGGGTGAGCAGTTCTTC. Protein product: CASSGTGWGEQFF.

V usage is TRBV20-1 and J usage is TRBJ2-5; no clear D. This CDR3 has 13 residues. V was cut by 6 bases and J by 0 bases, with 11 bases left in between. Germline V gene data show CDR1 as DFQATT and CDR2 as SNEGSKA (reference sequence). The DNA of the CDR3 is TGCAGTGCCCTAGAGATCAACCAAGAGACCCAGTACTTC. It translates to CSALEINQETQYF.

Many counts were recorded for this clonotype. The rearrangement uses TRBV12-3 or TRBV12-4 and TRBJ2-5, with D perhaps TRBD1 (6 bases). The length of the CDR3 is 12 residues. The V end lost 8 bases, the J end lost 7 bases, and 14 bases lay between the germline ends. For the CDR3, the DNA is TGTGCCAGCCGCCCGGGGACAACGACCCAGTACTTC. Translating it yields CASRPGTTTQYF.

This clonotype has more than one count but fewer than ten. The V call is TRBV24-1, the J call TRBJ2-1; TRBD1 aligns across 7 bases. This CDR3 spans 14 amino acids. J gave up 6 bases and V 3 bases, and 4 bases lay outside the gene matches. CDR1 KGHDR and CDR2 SFDVKD come from the germline V gene. CDR3 amino acids: CATSDTGTVNEQFF. The DNA for the CDR3 is TGTGCCACCAGTGATACCGGGACAGTCAATGAGCAGTTCTTC.